This T cell receptor (beta chain) was documented in a study of blood T cell repertoires in COVID-19. Study-level background: The United States, Italy and Spain provided the acute and convalescent COVID-19 samples. T cells, B-cell-depleted T cells, or PBMCs provided the cDNA or gDNA that served as material.

This clone appeared a few times. The V gene lost 5 bases and the J gene lost 1 base, with 8 bases spanning the gap. The CDR3 covers 14 residues. Germline-derived CDR1 and CDR2 are SGHVS and FNYEAQ. In the authors' methods: Amplification with reference gene primers provided the estimates of nucleated cell counts. Measured with immunoSEQ multiplex PCR; TCRdb has only the in-frame clones, and not every one. V, J and clone size reflect that table, while D and trimming were determined from the DNA. Among 150,000 to 200,000 clones listed, 80% to 90% were seen once. This sequence originates from a woman in her forties or fifties with acute or convalescent COVID-19. What was sequenced was peripheral blood. V usage is TRBV7-6 and J usage is TRBJ2-2; D perhaps matches TRBD1 (5 bases). Written as DNA, the CDR3 is TGTGCCAGCAGCCCGGACAAGAACACCGGGGAGCTGTTTTTT. This codes for CASSPDKNTGELFF.